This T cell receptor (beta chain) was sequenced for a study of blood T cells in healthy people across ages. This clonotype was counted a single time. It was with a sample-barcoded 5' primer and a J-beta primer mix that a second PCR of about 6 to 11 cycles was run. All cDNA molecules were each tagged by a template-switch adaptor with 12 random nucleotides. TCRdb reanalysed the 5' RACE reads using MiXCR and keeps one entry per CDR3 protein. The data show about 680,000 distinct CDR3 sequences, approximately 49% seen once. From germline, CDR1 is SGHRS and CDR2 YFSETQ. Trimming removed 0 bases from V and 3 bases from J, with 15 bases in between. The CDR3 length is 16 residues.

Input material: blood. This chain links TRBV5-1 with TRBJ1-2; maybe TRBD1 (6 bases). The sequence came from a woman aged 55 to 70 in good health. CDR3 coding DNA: TGCGCCAGCAGCTTGGCACCGGGGGGGCTCGACTATGGCTACACCTTC. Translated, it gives CASSLAPGGLDYGYTF.